Below, 12 T cell receptor beta chains from the same sample are listed, as sequenced in a study of identical twins. TCRdb used MiXCR to reprocess the 5' RACE reads, holding one entry per CDR3 protein. Counted here are hundreds of thousands of distinct CDR3 sequences, around 6% occurring once; the ten biggest clones make up about 2%. Material for sequencing was naive T cells sorted from blood. These receptors all come from a man aged 18 to 30 in good health.

This clonotype was detected ten times or more. This chain links TRBV12-3 or TRBV12-4 with TRBJ1-1, with TRBD1 as a possible D gene (5 bases). Trimming removed 6 bases from V and 1 base from J, with 15 bases in between. The CDR3 covers 15 residues. The CDR3 loop is CASRSPGRANTEAFF. In DNA, the CDR3 is TGTGCCAGCAGATCCCCAGGCAGGGCGAACACTGAAGCTTTCTTT.

The J gene is TRBJ2-1, the V gene TRBV12-3 or TRBV12-4; 8 bases are shared with TRBD2. The CDR3 extends over 18 amino acids. J gave up 0 bases and V 0 bases, and 7 bases lay outside the gene matches. The CDR3 reads CASSLAAGTRPSYNEQFF. The CDR3 DNA follows: TGTGCCAGCAGTTTAGCGGCCGGGACTAGACCCTCCTACAATGAGCAGTTCTTC.

In this sample, this clonotype turned up many times. This chain links TRBV6-5 with TRBJ1-1; D possibly corresponds to TRBD1 (6 bases). Germline lookup yields CDR1 MNHEY and CDR2 SVGAGI. V was cut by 0 bases and J by 8 bases, with 19 bases left in between. This CDR3 contains 16 residues. This CDR3 reads CASSYSYPSGTTEAFF. The DNA for the CDR3 is TGTGCCAGCAGTTACTCTTATCCTTCCGGGACAACGGAAGCTTTCTTT.

This clonotype came up a few times. This rearrangement joins TRBV18 to TRBJ1-4, with D possibly being TRBD1 (5 bases). This CDR3 comprises 15 residues. Germline CDR1 is KGHSH and CDR2 is LQKENI. Trimming shortened V by 4 bases and J by 0 bases, and 9 bases separated the two germline ends. Written as DNA, the CDR3 is TGTGCCAGCTCACTCGGACAAACAACTAATGAAAAACTGTTTTTT. Encoded protein: CASSLGQTTNEKLFF.

This clonotype was observed many times. This chain links TRBV28 with TRBJ2-1; 11 bases are a match to TRBD1. Germline CDR1 is MDHEN and CDR2 is SYDVKM. The V segment lost 1 base and the J segment 5 bases; nucleotides outside the gene matches: 1. This CDR3 has 15 amino acids. CDR3 in amino acids: CASSLSGQGDNEQFF. CDR3 bases: TGTGCCAGCAGTTTATCGGGACAGGGGGACAATGAGCAGTTCTTC.

This chain joins TRBV5-6 and TRBJ2-3; 7 nucleotides line up with TRBD1. The germline CDR1 and CDR2 sequences are SGHDT and YYEEEE. With V trimmed by 4 bases and J by 3 bases, 11 bases remained unmatched. The CDR3 length is 16 residues. CDR3 coding DNA: TGTGCCAGCAGCACGGGGACAGTGCGCCATACAGATACGCAGTATTTT. Its protein product is CASSTGTVRHTDTQYF.

This clonotype has a count of ten or more. The chain uses TRBV20-1 and TRBJ2-7, with TRBD2 identical over 7 bases. The CDR3 length is 12 residues. Germline V gives CDR1 DFQATT, CDR2 SNEGSKA (reference sequence). Written as DNA, the CDR3 is TGCAGGGTGGGAGGGCCCGCCTACGAGCAGTACTTC. This translates into CRVGGPAYEQYF.

This clonotype was observed a few times. In DNA form, the CDR3 reads TGTGCCAGCGGGCTTGGACAGGGAATCCCCATAAATCAGCCCCAGCATTTT. It yields the protein CASGLGQGIPINQPQHF. The chain carries TRBV6-1 and TRBJ1-5; 8 positions match TRBD1. V shed 8 bases and J 4 bases; nucleotides not matched to a gene: 16. CDR1 is MNHNS and CDR2 is SASEGT in the germline V gene. The CDR3 runs 17 residues.

This sequence joins TRBV20-1 and TRBJ2-1, with 11 positions matching TRBD2. With V trimmed by 4 bases and J by 4 bases, 6 bases remained unmatched. Germline values: CDR1 DFQATT, CDR2 SNEGSKA (reference sequence). The CDR3 is 15 amino acids. The DNA for the CDR3 is TGCAGTGCTAAAACCGGGACTAGCGGATACAATGAGCAGTTCTTC. As protein: CSAKTGTSGYNEQFF.

This clonotype was detected ten times or more. The V and J genes are TRBV14 and TRBJ1-1; D is unresolved. CDR3 length: 14 amino acids. CDR1 and CDR2 from the germline V gene are SGHDN and FVKESK. Trimming removed 4 bases at V and 5 bases at J, with 14 bases between. The CDR3: CASSPLSARTEAFF. In nucleotides, the CDR3 is TGTGCCAGCAGCCCGCTCTCGGCAAGGACTGAAGCTTTCTTT. Drawing the rest from reference TRBV14 and TRBJ1-1, the complete variable domain is EAGVTQFPSHSVIEKGQTVTLRCDPISGHDNLYWYRRVMGKEIKFLLHFVKESKQDESGMPNNRFLAERTGGTYSTLKVQPAELEDSGVYFCASSPLSARTEAFFGQGTRLTVV.

In its sample, this clonotype was seen a few times. The chain has TRBV28 and TRBJ1-6; the D is unclear. Germline V CDR1 and CDR2: MDHEN, SYDVKM. Trimming stripped 6 bases from V and 7 bases from J, with 19 bases between. CDR3 length: 16 residues. The CDR3 spells CASSFSSREINSPLHF. Written as DNA, the CDR3 is TGTGCCAGCAGCTTTTCCTCCCGGGAGATAAATTCACCCCTCCACTTT.

This clonotype showed up many times. The chain uses TRBV12-3 or TRBV12-4 and TRBJ2-2; 8 bases fit TRBD2. The trim removed 1 base at V and 4 bases at J, leaving 5 bases unmatched. The CDR3 is 16 residues long. The CDR3 loop reads CASSLGPLAGTGELFF. CDR3 DNA: TGTGCCAGCAGTTTAGGTCCCCTAGCGGGCACCGGGGAGCTGTTTTTT.